These T cell receptor beta chains were read from a single sample in a study of control samples from healthy donors and cancer patients. Clones were read by immunoSEQ multiplex PCR, and TCRdb kept only the in-frame ones, dropping some. The data hold some 120,000 clones, with less than 95% observed a single time. Sequencing was carried out using blood. Receptor source: a man aged 25-45 years in good health. CDR3s include the opening cysteine and the closing phenylalanine or tryptophan. A D gene is named only where the DNA matches it firmly. The listing skips clone size in some rows; elsewhere it reads once, few, many or a size class.

CDR3 DNA | CDR3 protein | J gene | V gene | clone size | D gene
TGTGCCAGCAGTTCCCTAGCGAATGAGCAGTTCTTC | CASSSLANEQFF | TRBJ2-1 | TRBV6-6 | . | .
TGTGCCAGCAGCTTAGCAACCGGGACAGATTATAACTATGGCTACACCTTC | CASSLATGTDYNYGYTF | TRBJ1-2 | TRBV11-2 | once | TRBD1
TGTGCCAGCAGCCAATTGACAGCCATCCAAGAGACCCAGTACTTC | CASSQLTAIQETQYF | TRBJ2-5 | TRBV16 | . | .
TGTGCCATCAGTGAGCCGAGTCGGGTGAACTATGGCTACACCTTC | CAISEPSRVNYGYTF | TRBJ1-2 | TRBV10-3 | . | .
TGTGCCAGCGGGCCCTTGGGGGAGGAGACTGAAGCTTTCTTT | CASGPLGEETEAFF | TRBJ1-1 | TRBV6-6 | . | .
TGTGCCAGCAGTTTGTGGGTCGTAGCTTTCTTT | CASSLWVVAFF | TRBJ1-1 | TRBV28 | . | .
TGTGCCTGGAGTGTAGGCGGCACTGAAGCTTTCTTT | CAWSVGGTEAFF | TRBJ1-1 | TRBV30 | . | .
TGTGCCAGTAGTACCGGTGTGACTGAAGCTTTCTTT | CASSTGVTEAFF | TRBJ1-1 | TRBV19 | . | .
TGTGCCAGCAGTTACAAGGGCAGCCACATATATTTT | CASSYKGSHIYF | TRBJ1-3 | TRBV6-6 | . | .
TGTGCCAGCACCCGCAGGTCGGGGGACGAGCAGTACTTC | CASTRRSGDEQYF | TRBJ2-7 | TRBV7-2 | . | .
TGTGCCAGCAGCGCAACCCCAGGGGGGAACTACGAGCAGTACTTC | CASSATPGGNYEQYF | TRBJ2-7 | TRBV5-5 | . | .
TGCAGCGTAGACAAGCTGATGAACACTGAAGCTTTCTTT | CSVDKLMNTEAFF | TRBJ1-1 | TRBV29-1 | once | .
TGTGCCAGCAGTATGGGGACCTACTATGGCTACACCTTC | CASSMGTYYGYTF | TRBJ1-2 | TRBV6-2/TRBV6-3 | . | .
TGTGCCAGCAGCGTAGCGGGGGGGTCCAATTCACCCCTCCACTTT | CASSVAGGSNSPLHF | TRBJ1-6 | TRBV9 | . | .
TGCGCCAGCAGCCCCGCTGGGAGCTCCTACGAGCAGTACTTC | CASSPAGSSYEQYF | TRBJ2-7 | TRBV5-1 | . | .
TGCGCCAGCAGCTTGTCAGGGGTTAATGAAAAACTGTTTTTT | CASSLSGVNEKLFF | TRBJ1-4 | TRBV5-1 | . | .
TGTGCCAGCAGTTTATCCCGACAATGGGGTCAGACCCTGCATTTT | CASSLSRQWGQTLHF | TRBJ1-5 | TRBV27 | . | .
TGTGCCAGCAGCCATAGGGGGTTAGGGGGAGGCTACACCTTC | CASSHRGLGGGYTF | TRBJ1-2 | TRBV7-2 | . | .
TGTGCCAGCAGCTTAGTTACAGTGGGGGGAGGGACAGATACGCAGTATTTT | CASSLVTVGGGTDTQYF | TRBJ2-3 | TRBV7-2 | . | TRBD2
TGTGCCAGTAGTAGTAGGCTTACAGGGCGCAATCAGCCCCAGCATTTT | CASSSRLTGRNQPQHF | TRBJ1-5 | TRBV19 | . | .
TGTGCCAGCAGCCAGACCGACAGGACGACTGAAGCTTTCTTT | CASSQTDRTTEAFF | TRBJ1-1 | TRBV3-1/TRBV3-2 | . | .
TGTGCCAGCAGCGCCCGGGGGGCAGGGGGCGTCGGGGAGCAGTACTTC | CASSARGAGGVGEQYF | TRBJ2-7 | TRBV11-2 | . | .
TGTGCCAGCAGAGCCGGGACGTCTTCCTACAATGAGCAGTTCTTC | CASRAGTSSYNEQFF | TRBJ2-1 | TRBV2 | . | .
TGTGCCAGCAGTGAAGGGGGAACTGAAGCTTTCTTT | CASSEGGTEAFF | TRBJ1-1 | TRBV2 | . | .
TGTGCCAGCAGCCAAGGGGTCACCAATCAGCCCCAGCATTTT | CASSQGVTNQPQHF | TRBJ1-5 | TRBV9 | . | .
TGTGCCAGCAGCAGCTTAGGGGGGCGTACCGGGGAGCTGTTTTTT | CASSSLGGRTGELFF | TRBJ2-2 | TRBV3-1/TRBV3-2 | . | .
TGTGCCAGTAGTAGAGCGGGGGATAATGAGCAGTTCTTC | CASSRAGDNEQFF | TRBJ2-1 | TRBV19 | . | TRBD2
TGTGCCAGCAGGAGAGGGGGGGCCGCCTACGAGCAGTACTTC | CASRRGGAAYEQYF | TRBJ2-7 | TRBV13 | once | .
TGCGCCAGCAGTCAATCTGCCAGGCGGCTTGGGAATCAGCCCCAGCATTTT | CASSQSARRLGNQPQHF | TRBJ1-5 | TRBV23-1 | once | .
TGCGCCAGCAGCCCGGTGAAGGGGTATAGCGACGAGCAGTACTTC | CASSPVKGYSDEQYF | TRBJ2-7 | TRBV4-1 | . | .
TGTGCCAGCAGTTCGGACAGGGGGGTTTCACCCCTCCACTTT | CASSSDRGVSPLHF | TRBJ1-6 | TRBV2 | . | TRBD1
TGTGCCAGCAGTGAAGAAGTCGGCCTTCTCGGACAGGTTGAAGCTTTCTTT | CASSEEVGLLGQVEAFF | TRBJ1-1 | TRBV6-1 | . | TRBD1
TGTGCCAGCGCCGAAAGCTGGGGACGTCAAGAGACCCAGTACTTC | CASAESWGRQETQYF | TRBJ2-5 | TRBV16 | . | .
TGTGCCAGCAGTTACATCAACAGGGGCCTGGACTACGAGCAGTACTTC | CASSYINRGLDYEQYF | TRBJ2-7 | TRBV6-2/TRBV6-3 | . | TRBD1
TGCGCCAGCAGCTTGGTCGGACAGGCCCGAGAGCAGTACTTC | CASSLVGQAREQYF | TRBJ2-7 | TRBV5-1 | . | TRBD1
TGTGCCAGCAGCTTAGTATCCGGGGACTCCTACGAGCAGTACTTC | CASSLVSGDSYEQYF | TRBJ2-7 | TRBV11-2 | once | .
TGTGCCACCAGTGAGTCCGGGACAGCGAACACTGAAGCTTTCTTT | CATSESGTANTEAFF | TRBJ1-1 | TRBV24-1 | . | TRBD1
TGCAGCGTCGTGACAGGGATCGGTCAGCCCCAGCATTTT | CSVVTGIGQPQHF | TRBJ1-5 | TRBV29-1 | . | TRBD1
TGTGCCAGCAGCTTAGTAGGGTTAGGGGACAGCCTCTACAATGAGCAGTTCTTC | CASSLVGLGDSLYNEQFF | TRBJ2-1 | TRBV7-9 | . | TRBD1
TGTGCCAGCAGCGATTCTGGGACTAGCTTCCCAGATACGCAGTATTTT | CASSDSGTSFPDTQYF | TRBJ2-3 | TRBV7-9 | . | TRBD2
TGTGCCAGCAACCCTATAGGGCAGTCTAATCAGCCCCAGCATTTT | CASNPIGQSNQPQHF | TRBJ1-5 | TRBV27 | . | .
TGCAGCGTTGACGACAGGTCAGTAACTGAAGCTTTCTTT | CSVDDRSVTEAFF | TRBJ1-1 | TRBV29-1 | . | .